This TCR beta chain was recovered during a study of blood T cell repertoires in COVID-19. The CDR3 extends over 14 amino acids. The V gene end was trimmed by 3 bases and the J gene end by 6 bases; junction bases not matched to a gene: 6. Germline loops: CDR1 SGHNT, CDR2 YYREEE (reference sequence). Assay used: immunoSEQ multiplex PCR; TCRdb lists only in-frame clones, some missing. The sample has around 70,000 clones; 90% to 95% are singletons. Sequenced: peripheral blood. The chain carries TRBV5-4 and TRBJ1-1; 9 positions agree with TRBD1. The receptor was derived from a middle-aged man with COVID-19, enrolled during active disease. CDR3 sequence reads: CASSSGQGEAEAFF. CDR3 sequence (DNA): TGTGCCAGCAGCTCGGGACAGGGTGAGGCTGAAGCTTTCTTT. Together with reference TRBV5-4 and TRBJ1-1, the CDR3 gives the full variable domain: ETGVTQSPTHLIKTRGQQVTLRCSSQSGHNTVSWYQQALGQGPQFIFQYYREEENGRGNFPPRFSGLQFPNYSSELNVNALELDDSALYLCASSSGQGEAEAFFGQGTRLTVV.